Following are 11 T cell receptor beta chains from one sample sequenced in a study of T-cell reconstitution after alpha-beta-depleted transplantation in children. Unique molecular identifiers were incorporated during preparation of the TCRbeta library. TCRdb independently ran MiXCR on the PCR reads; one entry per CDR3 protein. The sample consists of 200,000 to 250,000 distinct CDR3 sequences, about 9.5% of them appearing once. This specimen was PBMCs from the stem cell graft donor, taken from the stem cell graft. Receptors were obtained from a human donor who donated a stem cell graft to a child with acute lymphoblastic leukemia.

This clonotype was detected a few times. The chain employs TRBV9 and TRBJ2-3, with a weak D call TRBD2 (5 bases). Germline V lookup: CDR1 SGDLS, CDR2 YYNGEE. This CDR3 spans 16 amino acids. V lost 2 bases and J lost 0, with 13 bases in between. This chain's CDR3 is CASSVRGDTSTDTQYF. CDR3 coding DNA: TGTGCCAGCAGCGTCCGGGGAGACACTAGCACAGATACGCAGTATTTT.

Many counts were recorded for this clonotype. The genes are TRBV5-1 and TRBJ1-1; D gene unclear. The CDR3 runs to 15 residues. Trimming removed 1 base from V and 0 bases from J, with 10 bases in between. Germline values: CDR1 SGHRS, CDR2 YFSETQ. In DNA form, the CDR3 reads TGCGCCAGCAGCTTGATGGGGATACTGAACACTGAAGCTTTCTTT. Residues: CASSLMGILNTEAFF.

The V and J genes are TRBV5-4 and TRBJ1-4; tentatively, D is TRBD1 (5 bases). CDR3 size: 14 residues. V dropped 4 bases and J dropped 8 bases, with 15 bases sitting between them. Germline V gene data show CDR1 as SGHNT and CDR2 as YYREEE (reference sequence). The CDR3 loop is CASSLQAVEEKLFF. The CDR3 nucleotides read TGTGCCAGCAGCCTACAGGCGGTAGAGGAAAAACTGTTTTTT.

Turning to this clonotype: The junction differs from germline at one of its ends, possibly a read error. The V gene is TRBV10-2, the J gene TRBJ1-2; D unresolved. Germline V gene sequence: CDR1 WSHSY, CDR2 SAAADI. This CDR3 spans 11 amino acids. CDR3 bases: TGCGCCAGCAGGGAGTCCTATGGCTACACCTTC. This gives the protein CASRESYGYTF.

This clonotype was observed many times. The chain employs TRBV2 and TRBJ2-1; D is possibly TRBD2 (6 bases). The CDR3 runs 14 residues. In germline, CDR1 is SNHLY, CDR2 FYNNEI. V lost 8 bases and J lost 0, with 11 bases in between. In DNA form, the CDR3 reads TGTGCCAGCCGTCGGGGGAGCTCCTACAATGAGCAGTTCTTC. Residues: CASRRGSSYNEQFF.

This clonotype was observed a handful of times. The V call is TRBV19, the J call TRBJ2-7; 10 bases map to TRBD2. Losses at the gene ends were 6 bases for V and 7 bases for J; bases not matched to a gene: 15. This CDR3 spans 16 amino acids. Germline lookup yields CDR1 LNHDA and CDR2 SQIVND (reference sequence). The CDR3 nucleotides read TGTGCCAGTAGCATACAGACTAGCGGGCGATTTGTAGAGCAGTACTTC. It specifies CASSIQTSGRFVEQYF.

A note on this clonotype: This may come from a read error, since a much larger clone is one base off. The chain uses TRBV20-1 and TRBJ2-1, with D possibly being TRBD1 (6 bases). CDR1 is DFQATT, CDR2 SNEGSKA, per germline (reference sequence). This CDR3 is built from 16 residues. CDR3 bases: TGCAGTGCTAGTACAGGACAGAAGGGTTTCTACAATGAGCGGTTCTTC. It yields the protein CSASTGQKGFYNERFF.

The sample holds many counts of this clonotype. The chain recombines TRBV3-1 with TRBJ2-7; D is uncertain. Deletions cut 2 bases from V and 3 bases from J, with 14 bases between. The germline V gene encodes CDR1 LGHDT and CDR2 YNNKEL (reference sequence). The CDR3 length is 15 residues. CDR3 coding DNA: TGTGCCAGCAGCCAAAGCGACACCCAACGCTACGAGCAGTACTTC. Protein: CASSQSDTQRYEQYF.

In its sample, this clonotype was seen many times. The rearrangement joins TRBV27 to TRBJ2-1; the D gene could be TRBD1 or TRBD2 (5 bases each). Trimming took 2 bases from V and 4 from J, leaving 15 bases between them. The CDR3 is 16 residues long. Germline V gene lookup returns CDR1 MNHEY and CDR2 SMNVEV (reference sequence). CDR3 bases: TGTGCCAGCAGTTTAAATCAGGGTGGGGGATACAATGAGCAGTTCTTC. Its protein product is CASSLNQGGGYNEQFF.

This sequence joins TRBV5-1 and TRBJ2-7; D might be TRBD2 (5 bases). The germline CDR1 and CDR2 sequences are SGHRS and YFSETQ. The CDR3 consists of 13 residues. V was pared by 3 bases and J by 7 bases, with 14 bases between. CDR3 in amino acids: CASSSVQSGEQYF. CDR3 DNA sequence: TGCGCCAGCAGCTCGGTCCAGTCGGGGGAGCAGTACTTC.

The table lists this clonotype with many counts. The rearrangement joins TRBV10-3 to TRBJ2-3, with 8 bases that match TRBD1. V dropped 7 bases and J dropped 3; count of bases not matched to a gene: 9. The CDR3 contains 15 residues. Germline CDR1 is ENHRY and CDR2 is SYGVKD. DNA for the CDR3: TGTGCCATCAACGACGGACAGGGTCGGACAGATACGCAGTATTTT. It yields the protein CAINDGQGRTDTQYF.